This T cell receptor beta chain was obtained from a study of cytomegalovirus exposure and HLA in healthy donors. Overall study results and limits: The study recorded 150 to 200 TCR beta chains that were cytomegalovirus-associated. Later analysis reportedly placed an Asian-associated ancestry cluster below the roughly 680-donor mean in N-insertions.

PCR amplification relied on 60 Vbeta primers (plus 13 Jbeta primers). Libraries were prepared by immunoSEQ multiplex PCR; TCRdb keeps only in-frame clonotypes and omits some of them. Here the sample spans roughly 200,000 clones, around 80% being singletons. Notes on this clone: Its specificity is not known.

CDR3 size: 15 residues. Germline V gives CDR1 WNHNN, CDR2 SYGVQD (reference sequence). V was pared by 3 bases and J by 3 bases, with 5 bases of the junction left unmatched. The genes are TRBV10-1 and TRBJ2-7; TRBD2 agrees at 10 bases. The sequence was collected from a man aged 35 to 55 in good health and CMV-seronegative. Material for sequencing was PBMCs. In DNA form, the CDR3 reads TGCGCCAGCAGTGACCCTAGCGGGGGAAACTACGAGCAGTACTTC. Its protein product is CASSDPSGGNYEQYF.